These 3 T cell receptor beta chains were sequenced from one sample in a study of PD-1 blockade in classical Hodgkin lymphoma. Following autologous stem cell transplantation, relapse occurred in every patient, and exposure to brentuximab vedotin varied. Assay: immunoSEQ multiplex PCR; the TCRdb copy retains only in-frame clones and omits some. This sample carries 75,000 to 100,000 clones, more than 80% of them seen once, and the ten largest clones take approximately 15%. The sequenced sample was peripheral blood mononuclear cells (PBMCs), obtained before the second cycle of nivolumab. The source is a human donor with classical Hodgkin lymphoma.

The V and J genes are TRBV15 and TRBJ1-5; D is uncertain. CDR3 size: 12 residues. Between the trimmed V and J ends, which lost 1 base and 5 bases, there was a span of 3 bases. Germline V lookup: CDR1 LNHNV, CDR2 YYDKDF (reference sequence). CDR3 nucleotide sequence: TGTGCCACCAGCAGAGCTGATCAGCCCCAGCATTTT. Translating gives CATSRADQPQHF. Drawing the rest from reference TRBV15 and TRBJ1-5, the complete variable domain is DAMVIQNPRYQVTQFGKPVTLSCSQTLNHNVMYWYQQKSSQAPKLLFHYYDKDFNNEADTPDNFQSRRPNTSFCFLDIRSPGLGDTAMYLCATSRADQPQHFGDGTRLSIL.

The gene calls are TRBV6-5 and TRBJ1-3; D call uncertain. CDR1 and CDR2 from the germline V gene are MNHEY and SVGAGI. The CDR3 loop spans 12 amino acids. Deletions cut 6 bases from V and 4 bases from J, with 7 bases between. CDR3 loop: CASSPQGNTIYF. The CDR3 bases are TGTGCCAGCAGCCCTCAGGGAAACACCATATATTTT.

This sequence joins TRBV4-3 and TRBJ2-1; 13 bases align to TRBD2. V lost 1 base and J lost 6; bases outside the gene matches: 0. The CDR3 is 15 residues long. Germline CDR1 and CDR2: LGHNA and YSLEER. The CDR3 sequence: CASSQGTSGSNEQFF. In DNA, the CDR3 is TGCGCCAGCAGCCAAGGGACTAGCGGGAGCAATGAGCAGTTCTTC.